The text below deals with one TCR beta chain. Its cognate antigen is unknown. The data stem from a study of T cells after yellow fever vaccination. General study results and limits: Contamination by abundant bulk-population clonotypes could be present in FACS-sorted repertoires.

Germline CDR1 reads SGHAT; CDR2 reads FQNNGV. The V and J ends lost 6 bases and 5 bases respectively, with 16 bases between them. The CDR3 sequence is 14 residues long. A process of 5'RACE template switching, which added a universal primer site and UMIs, was used to make TCR cDNA. One entry per CDR3 protein results from TCRdb running MiXCR on the 5' RACE reads. Of 300,000 or so distinct CDR3 sequences in the sample, around 6.8% were seen once. The material sequenced was PBMCs, taken around 45 days after the first yellow fever vaccination. The TCR originated in a man aged 18 to 30 who received the YFV17D yellow fever vaccine. The chain recombines TRBV11-2 with TRBJ1-2, with TRBD1 as a possible D gene (6 bases). CDR3 region: CASSWDKTKYGYTF. The CDR3 nucleotides read TGTGCCAGCAGTTGGGACAAGACAAAGTATGGCTACACCTTC. The full variable domain, rest sourced from reference TRBV11-2 and TRBJ1-2, is EAGVAQSPRYKIIEKRQSVAFWCNPISGHATLYWYQQILGQGPKLLIQFQNNGVVDDSQLPKDRFSAERLKGVDSTLKIQPAKLEDSAVYLCASSWDKTKYGYTFGSGTRLTVV.